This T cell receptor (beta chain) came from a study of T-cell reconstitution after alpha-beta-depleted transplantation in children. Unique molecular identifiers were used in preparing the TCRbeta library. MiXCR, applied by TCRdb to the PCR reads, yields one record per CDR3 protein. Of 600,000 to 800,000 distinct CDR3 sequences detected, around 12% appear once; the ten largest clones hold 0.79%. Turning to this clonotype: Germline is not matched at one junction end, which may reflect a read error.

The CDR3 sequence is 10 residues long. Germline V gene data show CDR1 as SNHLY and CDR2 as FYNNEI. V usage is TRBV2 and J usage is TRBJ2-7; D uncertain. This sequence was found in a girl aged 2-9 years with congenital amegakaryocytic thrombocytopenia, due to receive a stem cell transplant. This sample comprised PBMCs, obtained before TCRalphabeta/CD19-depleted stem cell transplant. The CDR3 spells CASSEEKPLF. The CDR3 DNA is TGTGCCAGCAGTGAAGAGAAACCGTTATTC.